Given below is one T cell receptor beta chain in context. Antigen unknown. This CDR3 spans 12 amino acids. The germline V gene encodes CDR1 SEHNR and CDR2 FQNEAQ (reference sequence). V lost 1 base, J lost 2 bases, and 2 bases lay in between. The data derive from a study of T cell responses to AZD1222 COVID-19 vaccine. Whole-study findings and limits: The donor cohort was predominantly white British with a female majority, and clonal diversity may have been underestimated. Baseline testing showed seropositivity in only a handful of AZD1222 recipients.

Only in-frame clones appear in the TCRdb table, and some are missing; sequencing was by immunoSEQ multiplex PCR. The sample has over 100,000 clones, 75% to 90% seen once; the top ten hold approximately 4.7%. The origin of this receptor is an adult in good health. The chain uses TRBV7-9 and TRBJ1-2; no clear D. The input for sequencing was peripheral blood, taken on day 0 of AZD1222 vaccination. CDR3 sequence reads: CASSLDNYGYTF. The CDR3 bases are TGTGCCAGCAGCTTAGACAACTATGGCTACACCTTC. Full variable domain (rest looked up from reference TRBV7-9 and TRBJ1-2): DTGVSQNPRHKITKRGQNVTFRCDPISEHNRLYWYRQTLGQGPEFLTYFQNEAQLEKSRLLSDRFSAERPKGSFSTLEIQRTEQGDSAMYLCASSLDNYGYTFGSGTRLTVV.